The 20 T cell receptor beta chains presented below share a single source sample, sequenced in a study of cytomegalovirus exposure and HLA in healthy donors (dated by TCRdb to the late 2010s). Library preparation was by the immunoSEQ multiplex PCR assay. The multiplex PCR relied on a mix of 60 forward primers for TCR Vbeta segments and 13 reverse primers for TCR Jbeta segments. TCRdb took this table from immuneACCESS and kept in-frame rearrangements with V and J called. Such tables lack part of the clones; where checked against another copy, unresolved V genes explain under half of the gap, and the rest is unexplained. The sample records some 150,000 clones, 80% to 90% of which are singletons. Around 7.7% of the sample goes to the ten largest clones. Sample: PBMCs. These receptors originate from a woman in her thirties in good health and CMV-seropositive.

The chain couples TRBV7-9 to TRBJ2-7; possibly TRBD1 for D (6 bases). Germline loops: CDR1 SEHNR, CDR2 FQNEAQ (reference sequence). This CDR3 comprises 16 residues. Trimming cost V 5 bases and J 4 bases, with 21 bases left between them. CDR3 nucleotides: TGTGCCAGCAGCCCGTGGACCGGAACAGGGAGATACGAGCAGTACTTC. Translated: CASSPWTGTGRYEQYF.

This chain connects TRBV7-2 to TRBJ2-7, with 9 bases lining up with TRBD1. Germline V CDR1 and CDR2: SGHTA, FQGNSA. V trimming: 3 bases; J trimming: 2 bases; junction bases outside the gene matches: 2. This CDR3 is 14 amino acids long. Written as DNA, the CDR3 is TGTGCCAGCAGCTTTGGGACAGGGACCTACGAGCAGTACTTC. The encoded protein is CASSFGTGTYEQYF.

Here the CDR3 reads CASSKTGWGETQYF. The CDR3 bases are TGTGCCAGCAGCAAGACAGGTTGGGGGGAGACCCAGTACTTC. The chain has TRBV11-3 and TRBJ2-5, with a tentative D call TRBD1 (6 bases). CDR3 size: 14 residues. The germline gives CDR1 SGHNT, CDR2 YENEEA. V lost 5 bases and J 5 bases, leaving 15 bases between the germline ends.

The chain recombines TRBV6-5 with TRBJ1-3; D is uncertain. The CDR3 loop spans 13 amino acids. Per the germline V gene, CDR1 is MNHEY and CDR2 is SVGAGI. Deletions cut 2 bases from V and 4 bases from J, with 6 bases between. In nucleotides, the CDR3 is TGTGCCAGCAGTTACCGGTTAGGAAACACCATATATTTT. This translates into CASSYRLGNTIYF.

The chain links TRBV5-4 to TRBJ1-2, with TRBD1 as a possible D gene (5 bases). V gave up 4 bases and J gave up 0 bases, with 7 bases separating them. CDR3 length equals 13 residues. Germline V gene sequence: CDR1 SGHNT, CDR2 YYREEE (reference sequence). Written as DNA, the CDR3 is TGTGCCAGCAGCCAGGACACTAACTATGGCTACACCTTC. Its protein is CASSQDTNYGYTF. The full variable domain, rest sourced from reference TRBV5-4 and TRBJ1-2, is ETGVTQSPTHLIKTRGQQVTLRCSSQSGHNTVSWYQQALGQGPQFIFQYYREEENGRGNFPPRFSGLQFPNYSSELNVNALELDDSALYLCASSQDTNYGYTFGSGTRLTVV.

The chain couples TRBV6-5 to TRBJ1-1; D possibly corresponds to TRBD1 (5 bases). The V gene lost 7 bases and the J gene lost 4 bases, with 16 bases spanning the gap. The CDR3 loop spans 14 amino acids. In germline, CDR1 is MNHEY, CDR2 SVGAGI. DNA of the CDR3: TGTGCCAGCACCATAAGCGCAGGGTTCACTGAAGCTTTCTTT. Protein product: CASTISAGFTEAFF.

The chain links TRBV5-4 to TRBJ1-2; 9 bases are shared with TRBD1. V lost 4 bases to trimming and J lost 3 bases; unmatched junction nucleotides: 10. Germline V gives CDR1 SGHNT, CDR2 YYREEE (reference sequence). CDR3 length: 16 amino acids. CDR3 in amino acids: CASSPRDRVGDYGYTF. CDR3 nucleotides: TGTGCCAGCAGCCCCCGGGACAGGGTGGGCGACTATGGCTACACCTTC. The whole variable domain, filled in from reference TRBV5-4 and TRBJ1-2, reads ETGVTQSPTHLIKTRGQQVTLRCSSQSGHNTVSWYQQALGQGPQFIFQYYREEENGRGNFPPRFSGLQFPNYSSELNVNALELDDSALYLCASSPRDRVGDYGYTFGSGTRLTVV.

The chain employs TRBV2 and TRBJ1-1; 8 bases agree with TRBD1. V dropped 6 bases and J dropped 1; count of bases not matched to a gene: 4. Per germline, CDR1 SNHLY and CDR2 FYNNEI. The CDR3 contains 14 residues. CDR3: CASSVQGENTEAFF. The CDR3 DNA sequence: TGTGCCAGCAGCGTACAGGGGGAGAACACTGAAGCTTTCTTT.

This sequence joins TRBV19 and TRBJ2-7, with 8 bases aligning to TRBD1. This CDR3 spans 13 amino acids. Germline loops: CDR1 LNHDA, CDR2 SQIVND (reference sequence). With 10 bases clipped from V and 7 bases from J, the junction kept 12 bases outside the gene matches. Written as DNA, the CDR3 is TGTGCCACCAAGATTTCAGGGGGCGGTGAGCAGTACTTC. Translated: CATKISGGGEQYF.

The chain employs TRBV5-1 and TRBJ2-1; 11 nucleotides match TRBD1. CDR1 and CDR2 (germline): SGHRS, YFSETQ. The CDR3 is made up of 14 amino acids. The V segment lost 2 bases and the J segment 7 bases; nucleotides outside the gene matches: 2. The CDR3 spells CASSFGQGANEQFF. CDR3 coding DNA: TGCGCCAGCAGCTTCGGACAGGGGGCGAATGAGCAGTTCTTC. Combining the CDR3 with reference TRBV5-1 and TRBJ2-1 gives the whole variable domain KAGVTQTPRYLIKTRGQQVTLSCSPISGHRSVSWYQQTPGQGLQFLFEYFSETQRNKGNFPGRFSGRQFSNSRSEMNVSTLELGDSALYLCASSFGQGANEQFFGPGTRLTVL.

This clone was counted between two and nine times. This chain uses TRBV5-1 with TRBJ2-4; 7 bases map to TRBD1. Germline V CDR1 and CDR2: SGHRS, YFSETQ. With V trimmed by 0 bases and J by 8 bases, 2 bases remained unmatched. This CDR3 has 13 residues. The CDR3 loop is CASSLGQGDIQYF. The CDR3, as DNA: TGCGCCAGCAGCTTGGGCCAGGGGGACATTCAGTACTTC. The variable domain in full, with the rest retrieved from reference TRBV5-1 and TRBJ2-4, is KAGVTQTPRYLIKTRGQQVTLSCSPISGHRSVSWYQQTPGQGLQFLFEYFSETQRNKGNFPGRFSGRQFSNSRSEMNVSTLELGDSALYLCASSLGQGDIQYFGAGTRLSVL.

J is TRBJ2-3 and V is TRBV5-6; no firm D call. The germline V gene has CDR1 SGHDT and CDR2 YYEEEE. The CDR3 sequence is 13 residues long. Between the trimmed V and J ends, which lost 2 bases and 2 bases, there was a span of 6 bases. In nucleotides, the CDR3 is TGTGCCAGCAGCTTTGTATCCACAGATACGCAGTATTTT. Its translation is CASSFVSTDTQYF.

The chain joins TRBV6-6 to TRBJ2-5; TRBD1 matches at 7 bases. Losses at the gene ends were 6 bases for V and 4 bases for J; bases not matched to a gene: 5. Germline CDR1 and CDR2: MNHNY and SVGAGI (reference sequence). The length of the CDR3 is 13 residues. In DNA form, the CDR3 reads TGTGCCAGCAGCTCCGGGACAGCAGAGACCCAGTACTTC. Translation: CASSSGTAETQYF.

The rearrangement joins TRBV9 to TRBJ1-2, with 7 nucleotides matching TRBD1. Germline CDR1 is SGDLS and CDR2 is YYNGEE. The V and J ends lost 3 bases and 4 bases, in that order; junction bases with no gene match: 6. This CDR3 contains 14 residues. The CDR3 region is CASSGPRDSYGYTF. The DNA of the CDR3 is TGTGCCAGCAGCGGGCCCCGGGACAGCTATGGCTACACCTTC.

The V and J genes are TRBV7-8 and TRBJ2-2; D not certain. CDR1 SGHVS and CDR2 FQNEAQ come from the germline V gene. The CDR3 is 14 amino acids. V dropped 5 bases and J dropped 0 bases, with 7 bases sitting between them. The CDR3 here is CASSGTTNTGELFF. The CDR3 DNA follows: TGTGCCAGCAGCGGCACCACGAACACCGGGGAGCTGTTTTTT.

The chain carries TRBV4-1 and TRBJ1-5, with D unclear. The germline V gene encodes CDR1 MGHRA and CDR2 YSYEKL. Trimming stripped 4 bases from V and 4 bases from J, with 14 bases between. The CDR3 has 15 residues. The CDR3 sequence: CASSRAHLRNQPQHF. CDR3 in DNA: TGCGCCAGCAGCCGCGCCCATCTGAGGAATCAGCCCCAGCATTTT.

This clone was seen ten or more times. The chain links TRBV25-1 to TRBJ1-2, with TRBD1 matching 7 bases. The V gene's germline CDR1 is MGHDK and CDR2 SYGVNS. V shed 4 bases, J shed 5 bases, and the junction held 10 bases outside the gene matches. The CDR3 sequence is 15 residues long. The CDR3 sequence: CASSAHRGRRYGYTF. Here the CDR3 DNA reads TGTGCCAGCAGTGCTCACAGGGGAAGGAGGTATGGCTACACCTTC.

J is TRBJ1-1 and V is TRBV5-4; the D is unclear. This CDR3 has 16 residues. CDR1 is SGHNT, CDR2 YYREEE, per germline (reference sequence). V gave up 0 bases and J gave up 1 base, with 13 bases separating them. CDR3 sequence: CASSLAGFGGNTEAFF. In DNA, the CDR3 is TGTGCCAGCAGCTTGGCCGGGTTCGGAGGGAACACTGAAGCTTTCTTT.

The chain couples TRBV13 to TRBJ1-2; TRBD1 aligns across 7 bases. Germline trimming cut 4 bases from V and 8 bases from J; bases unmatched to any gene: 10. Germline CDR1 is PRHDT and CDR2 is FYEKMQ (reference sequence). The CDR3 spans 14 residues. This CDR3 reads CASSSLLTGRGYTF. The CDR3 nucleotides read TGTGCCAGCAGCTCCCTCCTGACAGGGCGCGGCTACACCTTC.

The rearrangement uses TRBV6-6 and TRBJ2-7; weak D call: TRBD1 (5 bases). Trimming cost V 0 bases and J 4 bases, with 10 bases left between them. The CDR3 is 14 residues long. Germline CDR1 is MNHNY and CDR2 is SVGAGI (reference sequence). The chain's CDR3 is CASSYSGHLYEQYF. The CDR3 bases are TGTGCCAGCAGTTACTCGGGGCATTTGTACGAGCAGTACTTC.